One T cell receptor (beta chain) is described in this entry. Individuals in the exposed group had encountered a COVID-19 case within 2 weeks preceding study entry. This sample was taken from a study of blood T cell repertoires in COVID-19. Whole-study context: PBMCs, B-cell-depleted T cells, or T cells were the source of the cDNA or gDNA that made up the material.

The germline CDR1 and CDR2 sequences are SGHNT and YYREEE (reference sequence). V lost 4 bases and J 0 bases, leaving 5 bases between the germline ends. The CDR3 is made up of 13 amino acids. The assay was immunoSEQ multiplex PCR, and TCRdb's table has in-frame clones only and misses some. Among approximately 340,000 clones listed, approximately 91% were seen once. The receptor comes from a woman aged 40 to 50 who had been exposed to COVID-19. J is TRBJ1-3 and V is TRBV5-4; D unresolved. The specimen sequenced was PBMCs or T cells enriched from blood (not recorded which). CDR3 bases: TGTGCCAGCAGCCTAAACTCTGGAAACACCATATATTTT. This codes for CASSLNSGNTIYF.